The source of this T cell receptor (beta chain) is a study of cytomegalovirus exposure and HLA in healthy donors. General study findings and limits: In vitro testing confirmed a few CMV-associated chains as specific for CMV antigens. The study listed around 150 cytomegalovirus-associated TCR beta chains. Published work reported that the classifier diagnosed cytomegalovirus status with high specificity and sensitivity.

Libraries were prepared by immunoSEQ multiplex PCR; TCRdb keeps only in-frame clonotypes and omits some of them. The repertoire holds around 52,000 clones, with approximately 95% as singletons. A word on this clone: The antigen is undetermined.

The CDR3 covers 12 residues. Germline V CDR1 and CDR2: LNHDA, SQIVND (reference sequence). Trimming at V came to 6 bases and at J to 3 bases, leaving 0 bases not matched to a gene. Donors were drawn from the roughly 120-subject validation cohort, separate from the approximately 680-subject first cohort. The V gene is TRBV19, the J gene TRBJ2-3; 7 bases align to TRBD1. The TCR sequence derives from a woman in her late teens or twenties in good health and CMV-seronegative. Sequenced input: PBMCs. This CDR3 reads CASRTGTDTQYF. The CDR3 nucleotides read TGTGCCAGTAGGACAGGGACAGATACGCAGTATTTT.